The 11 T cell receptor beta chains reported below all come from one sample, sequenced in a study of yellow fever vaccine responses in identical twins listed by TCRdb under 2018. Receptors were amplified or captured by RT-PCR. The listed sequencing device is Illumina HiSeq 2500. In-frame beta chains were kept once TCRdb had trimmed the public reads at Q25 with fastp and called clones with MiXCR. When rows share a CDR3 protein, they turn into one entry using the most common DNA and genes. Here the sample has 2,500 to 3,000 distinct CDR3 sequences; just under 90% occur a single time. The top ten clonotypes cover 1.6% of the sample. The sequenced sample was T cells from blood (PBMCs), unsorted or a sorted subset (not recorded which), obtained before or after yellow fever vaccination (not recorded which). The receptors derive from a female donor who received the yellow fever vaccine.

This clonotype showed up just a few times. The V gene is TRBV10-3, the J gene TRBJ1-6; 9 bases are shared with TRBD1. Germline assignment: CDR1 ENHRY and CDR2 SYGVKD. After removal of 10 bases from V and 9 bases from J, the junction contained 16 bases not matched to a gene. CDR3 length: 16 amino acids. The CDR3 is CATGGQGITSASPLHF. In nucleotides, the CDR3 is TGTGCCACGGGCGGACAGGGGATAACCTCGGCTTCACCCCTCCACTTT.

The J gene is TRBJ1-2, the V gene TRBV10-1, with D maybe TRBD1 (6 bases). Germline CDR1 WNHNN, CDR2 SYGVQD (reference sequence). The V end lost 5 bases, the J end lost 3 bases, and 10 bases lay between the germline ends. The CDR3 has 13 amino acids. CDR3 nucleotide sequence: TGCGCCAGCAGTCCAGGGGATGACTATGGCTACACCTTC. It codes for CASSPGDDYGYTF.

The genes are TRBV10-1 and TRBJ1-1, with D perhaps matching TRBD1 (6 bases). The CDR3 extends over 16 amino acids. V was pared by 4 bases and J by 5 bases, with 20 bases between. CDR1 and CDR2 from the germline V gene are WNHNN and SYGVQD (reference sequence). The CDR3 DNA reads as TGCGCCAGCAGTGGGTTATACAGGGCTACGGCTACTGAAGCTTTCTTT. This sequence encodes CASSGLYRATATEAFF.

Note on this clonotype: The final CDR3 position lacks the conserved phenylalanine or tryptophan, pointing to a likely read error. CDR3 sequence: CASSHARGKLFS. DNA of the CDR3: TGTGCCAGCAGCCACGCCCGGGGAAAACTGTTTTCC. J is TRBJ1-4 and V is TRBV3-1; no clear D. The CDR3 is made up of 12 amino acids. The germline CDR1 and CDR2 sequences are LGHDT and YNNKEL (reference sequence). V was clipped by 3 bases and J by 10 bases, with 9 bases between them.

The chain combines TRBV5-1 with TRBJ2-1, with 9 bases identical to TRBD1. The CDR3 runs to 16 residues. Germline-derived CDR1 and CDR2 are SGHRS and YFSETQ. V trimming: 0 bases; J trimming: 2 bases; junction bases outside the gene matches: 3. The CDR3 bases are TGCGCCAGCAGCTTGGAGGGACAGGGCACCTACAATGAGCAGTTCTTC. Its translation: CASSLEGQGTYNEQFF. Full variable domain (remainder filled in from reference TRBV5-1 and TRBJ2-1): KAGVTQTPRYLIKTRGQQVTLSCSPISGHRSVSWYQQTPGQGLQFLFEYFSETQRNKGNFPGRFSGRQFSNSRSEMNVSTLELGDSALYLCASSLEGQGTYNEQFFGPGTRLTVL.

To note about this clonotype: The germline gene is not matched at one end of the junction; a read error may be the cause. The chain joins TRBV14 to TRBJ1-2; weak D call: TRBD1 (5 bases). The CDR3 loop spans 15 amino acids. From germline, CDR1 is SGHDN and CDR2 FVKESK. CDR3 in DNA: TGTGCCAGGAGCCAAGATGGATGGGGCCGGTATGGCTACACCTTC. Translation: CARSQDGWGRYGYTF.

The V gene is TRBV7-6, the J gene TRBJ1-1; the match to TRBD1 covers 7 bases. The CDR3 contains 13 residues. Trimming took 7 bases from V and 3 from J; bases not matched to a gene: 5. Germline CDR1 and CDR2: SGHVS and FNYEAQ. The DNA of the CDR3 is TGTGCCAGCACCCGGCAGGGGGACACTGAAGCTTTCTTT. It specifies CASTRQGDTEAFF.

The rearrangement uses TRBV29-1 and TRBJ2-1; tentatively, D is TRBD1 or TRBD2 (5 bases each). The CDR3 consists of 9 residues. Germline CDR1 SQVTM, CDR2 ANQGSEA. The CDR3 DNA reads as TGCGCTGGGGGCAATGAGCAGTTCTTC. Translating gives CAGGNEQFF.

The chain has TRBV4-2 and TRBJ1-5; D is ambiguous. V was clipped by 2 bases and J by 4 bases, with 3 bases between them. This CDR3 is built from 12 residues. Germline V lookup: CDR1 LGHNA, CDR2 YNFKEQ. CDR3 in amino acids: CASSQPNQPQHF. CDR3 nucleotides: TGTGCCAGCAGCCAACCTAATCAGCCCCAGCATTTT.

This chain joins TRBV21-1 and TRBJ2-1; TRBD1 is taken as the D call from the table, unchecked against the DNA. TRBV21-1 is annotated as a pseudogene. The CDR3 runs to 12 residues. The DNA of the CDR3 is TGTGCCAGCAGGGACATCACGAATGAGCAGTTCTTC. It translates to CASRDITNEQFF.

The chain joins TRBV28 to TRBJ2-3; 13 bases align to TRBD2. The CDR3 is made up of 17 amino acids. The junction had 5 bases not matched to a gene; V was cut back by 5 bases and J by 0 bases. From germline, CDR1 is MDHEN and CDR2 SYDVKM. The CDR3 coding sequence is TGTGCCAGCAGTCAGAGGACTAGCGGGGGAAGCACAGATACGCAGTATTTT. Residues: CASSQRTSGGSTDTQYF.